This TCR beta chain was found in a study of CD8+ T cells in alopecia areata. The authors extracted RNA and reverse transcribed it into cDNA as the sequencing template. Produced via immunoSEQ multiplex PCR; TCRdb's table is partial and in-frame only. The sample shows over 70,000 clones, roughly 70% of them seen only once. Treatment indicated: oral pan-JAK inhibitor, 5-10 mg twice daily. This clone was counted only a few times. The CDR3 is 15 amino acids. Trimming removed 8 bases from V and 3 bases from J, with 17 bases in between. Germline V gene lookup returns CDR1 LNHDA and CDR2 SQIVND (reference sequence).

The sequence derives from a human donor with alopecia areata. Source: CD8+ T cells sorted from blood, taken at week 24, from a patient treated with tofacitinib. This sequence joins TRBV19 and TRBJ2-1; D unresolved. CDR3 sequence: CASAYYDIGYNEQFF. The DNA of the CDR3 is TGTGCCAGTGCATACTACGATATTGGCTACAATGAGCAGTTCTTC. Variable domain in full (rest from reference TRBV19 and TRBJ2-1): DGGITQSPKYLFRKEGQNVTLSCEQNLNHDAMYWYRQDPGQGLRLIYYSQIVNDFQKGDIAEGYSVSREKKESFPLTVTSAQKNPTAFYLCASAYYDIGYNEQFFGPGTRLTVL.